This T cell receptor (beta chain) was obtained from a study of persistence of HIV-infected CD4 T cells. The libraries were made with immunoSEQ version 4 in survey mode. Assay used: immunoSEQ multiplex PCR; TCRdb lists only in-frame clones, some missing. The sample has tens of thousands of clones, about nine tenths seen once. As to this clone: The antigen is undetermined.

Anti-CD3/anti-CD28 beads served as a nonspecific positive control stimulus. CD4+ T cells upregulating both CD40 ligand and CD69 were sorted as responding cells. The ends were cut back, 2 bases at V and 1 base at J, with 15 bases in the middle. The CDR3 runs 16 residues. The germline V gene encodes CDR1 SNHLY and CDR2 FYNNEI. Study conclusions and caveats: Antigen-responding cells were enriched for degenerate expanded CDR3beta sequences.

This receptor was obtained from an adult man with HIV who was CMV-seropositive. V and J are TRBV2 and TRBJ2-7, with D unclear. The sample consisted of CD4+ T cells sorted from PBMCs after roughly 18-hour stimulation, taken from a patient who received antiretroviral therapy. The CDR3 DNA sequence: TGTGCCAGCAGTGAAAGGCCCCTTATTGTGTCCTACGAGCAGTACTTC. Its protein is CASSERPLIVSYEQYF.